Listed below are T cell receptor beta chains from one sample, sequenced in a study of blood T cell repertoires in COVID-19. Measured with immunoSEQ multiplex PCR; TCRdb has only the in-frame clones, and not every one. Of about 190,000 clones listed, 70% to 85% are singletons. The sequencing sample was made of peripheral blood. These receptors all stem from a man aged 50-59 years who had recovered from COVID-19. CDR3s include the opening cysteine and the closing phenylalanine or tryptophan.

v_call cdr3_aa
TRBV10-3 CAISDAGTRADTQYF
TRBV11-2 CASSLNLPGSGTEAFF
TRBV14 CASSRIAGDYNEQFF
TRBV7-3 CASSLNAGNYNEQFF
TRBV29-1 CSVNLSGEPNQPQHF
TRBV7-9 CASSLISGLGEAFF
TRBV29-1 CSVEVVSRYNEQFF
TRBV11-2 CASSLAGDSYEQYF
TRBV13 CASSSNTRQGVEPNYGYTF
TRBV30 CACAGPSGYTF
TRBV27 CASSASRGLGDQPQHF
TRBV14 CASSPVGGRARDTQYF
TRBV6-2/TRBV6-3 CASSSPEGPDTQYF
TRBV19 CASSIYSHSSTGSYEQYF
TRBV12-3/TRBV12-4 CASSFWLNTEAFF
TRBV19 CATAQDRSSYEQYF
TRBV9 CPTGRQGECYNEQFF
TRBV27 CASREDSQETQYF
TRBV15 CATSREADTNTEAFF
TRBV11-3 CASSRGLGSYNEQFF
TRBV7-3 CASSSSPLDGGEQFF
TRBV9 CASSVTSGGTDTQYF
TRBV5-1 CASRVEASGFYEQYF
TRBV18 CASSPPGSGRYF
TRBV3-1/TRBV3-2 CASSSNPKNTQYF
TRBV10-3 CAISEDRVDTIYF
TRBV4-3 CASSRGRTDNPSYNEQFF
TRBV6-5 CASSYKDSQGNEQFF
TRBV5-1 CASSSTSGRASGELFF
TRBV29-1 CSVEEAGQGETQYF
TRBV30 CAWSLGGTYEQYF
TRBV14 CASSALAGGVYEQFF
TRBV28 CASGGTGLATKNIQYF
TRBV7-3 CASSPYGLAGNEQFF
TRBV19 CASSIRLTPVVFSGELFF
TRBV6-6 CASGRDRERNTEAFF
TRBV5-1 CASSLAGNGYTF
TRBV11-2 CASSLVRAELFF
TRBV18 CASSPGAGGTNEKLFF
TRBV24-1 CATSASIGQGDTDTQYF
TRBV2 CASSDRGLDTQYF
TRBV7-8 CASSSIGVGEQYF